This T cell receptor beta chain was sequenced for a study of T cell repertoires in cytomegalovirus infection. Study summary: Signatures in public TCR beta sequences pointed to both CMV infection and matching HLA type.

This clonotype has at least ten counts. Its target is not known. TCRdb ran MiXCR on the reads and lists one entry per CDR3 protein. The sample shows 830,000 or so distinct CDR3 sequences, about 31% of them seen only once. CDR3 size: 13 residues. Trimming removed 5 bases at V and 0 bases at J, with 7 bases between. CDR1 and CDR2 from the germline V gene are SEHNR and FQNEAQ (reference sequence). The material sequenced was cultured CD8+ T cells from PBMCs, taken from culture after CMV antigen stimulation. This rearrangement joins TRBV7-9 to TRBJ1-1; D is unclear. The TCR was taken from a human donor in good health (CMV status not recorded). Some clones in this sample may be carry-over from other donors' samples. CDR3 in DNA: TGTGCCAGCAGCCCGGCCCTGAACACTGAAGCTTTCTTT. Translation: CASSPALNTEAFF. Looking up the rest from reference TRBV7-9 and TRBJ1-1 gives the full variable domain: DTGVSQNPRHKITKRGQNVTFRCDPISEHNRLYWYRQTLGQGPEFLTYFQNEAQLEKSRLLSDRFSAERPKGSFSTLEIQRTEQGDSAMYLCASSPALNTEAFFGQGTRLTVV.